Below, 8 T cell receptor beta chains from the same sample are listed, as sequenced in a study of T cell repertoires in cytomegalovirus infection. Each CDR3 protein is one row after TCRdb ran MiXCR on the reads. Of some 250,000 distinct CDR3 sequences in the sample, roughly 9.1% were seen once. Sequencing was done on a sample of PBMCs. These receptors were taken from a human donor in good health (CMV status not recorded). Some clones in this sample may be carry-over from other donors' samples.

This clonotype has ten or more counts. The chain uses TRBV7-2 and TRBJ2-7, with a weak D call TRBD1 (6 bases). V lost 5 bases, J lost 2 bases, and 16 bases lay in between. This CDR3 region has 15 residues. The V gene's germline CDR1 is SGHTA and CDR2 FQGNSA. CDR3 in amino acids: CASSPDRFNTYEQYF. The CDR3 DNA reads as TGTGCCAGCAGCCCAGACAGGTTTAACACCTACGAGCAGTACTTC.

A few counts support this clonotype. The J gene is TRBJ2-6, the V gene TRBV7-3; 9 bases map to TRBD1. CDR3 length: 15 amino acids. Trimming cost V 4 bases and J 2 bases; bases outside gene matches: 0. In germline, CDR1 is SGHTA, CDR2 FQGTGA. CDR3 amino acids: CASSYRGPGANVLTF. The CDR3 nucleotides read TGTGCCAGCAGCTACAGGGGGCCTGGGGCCAACGTCCTGACTTTC.

This clonotype was seen ten or more times. CDR3 sequence reads: CASSSSTSGGPSSYNEQFF. CDR3 nucleotide sequence: TGTGCCAGTAGTTCCTCCACTAGCGGGGGCCCAAGCTCCTACAATGAGCAGTTCTTC. This rearrangement joins TRBV19 to TRBJ2-1; 11 nucleotides agree with TRBD2. Germline CDR1 is LNHDA and CDR2 is SQIVND (reference sequence). The trim removed 5 bases at V and 0 bases at J, leaving 12 bases unmatched. The CDR3 runs 19 residues.

This clonotype was counted at least ten times. The chain has TRBV11-2 and TRBJ2-7; 14 bases are shared with TRBD2. The CDR3 consists of 18 residues. Trimming removed 5 bases from V and 4 bases from J; junction bases left unmatched: 13. Germline-derived CDR1 and CDR2 are SGHAT and FQNNGV. The DNA for the CDR3 is TGTGCCAGCAGCCCTATACAACGGACTAGCGGGAGGATGTACGAGCAGTACTTC. This gives the protein CASSPIQRTSGRMYEQYF.

In this sample, this clonotype turned up a few times. V usage is TRBV6-2 or TRBV6-3 and J usage is TRBJ2-5, with TRBD1 as a possible D gene (6 bases). Germline assignment: CDR1 MNHEY and CDR2 SVGEGT. Trimming left V 0 bases short and J 5 bases short, with 16 bases between. The CDR3 length is 16 residues. In DNA, the CDR3 is TGTGCCAGCAGTTACTCGATAAACAGGGTTACGGAGACCCAGTACTTC. Amino acid sequence: CASSYSINRVTETQYF.

This clonotype has at least ten counts. The rearrangement links TRBV20-1 to TRBJ1-1; TRBD1 aligns across 12 bases. The CDR3 totals 17 residues. CDR1 and CDR2 from the germline V gene are DFQATT and SNEGSKA (reference sequence). The V gene end was trimmed by 0 bases and the J gene end by 1 base; junction bases not matched to a gene: 6. The CDR3 DNA reads TGCAGTGCTAGAGAGGAAGGGACAGGGGGCGCGAACACTGAAGCTTTCTTT. It encodes CSAREEGTGGANTEAFF.

This clonotype was found many times. CDR3 sequence (DNA): TGTGCCAGCAGCCCGAACCCCAGGGTGCCTTCTTTCTTT. Its translation is CASSPNPRVPSFF. This chain links TRBV7-2 with TRBJ1-1, with D perhaps matching TRBD1 (5 bases). CDR1 is SGHTA and CDR2 is FQGNSA in the germline V gene. The CDR3 contains 13 residues. V dropped 5 bases and J dropped 12 bases, with 19 bases sitting between them.

Many counts were recorded for this clonotype. The chain combines TRBV15 with TRBJ1-1; no firm D call. The CDR3 covers 15 residues. CDR1 LNHNV and CDR2 YYDKDF come from the germline V gene (reference sequence). The germline V and J ends were trimmed by 0 bases and 3 bases, with 11 bases remaining between them. The CDR3 bases are TGTGCCACCAGCAGAGATTCCAGGCGGGACACTGAAGCTTTCTTT. Translation gives CATSRDSRRDTEAFF.